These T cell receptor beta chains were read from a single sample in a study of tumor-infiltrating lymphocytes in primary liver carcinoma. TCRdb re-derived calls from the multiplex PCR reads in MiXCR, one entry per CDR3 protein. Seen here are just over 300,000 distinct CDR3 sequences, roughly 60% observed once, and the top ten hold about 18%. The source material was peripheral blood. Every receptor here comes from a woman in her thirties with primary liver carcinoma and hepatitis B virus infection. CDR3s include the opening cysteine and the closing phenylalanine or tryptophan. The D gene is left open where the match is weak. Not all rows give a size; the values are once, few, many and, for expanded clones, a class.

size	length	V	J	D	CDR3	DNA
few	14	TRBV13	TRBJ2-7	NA	CASSSYTYSGEQYF	TGTGCCAGCAGCTCCTATACTTATTCGGGCGAGCAGTACTTC
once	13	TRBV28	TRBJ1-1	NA	CASSSTGIAEAFF	TGTGCCAGCAGTTCCACAGGGATCGCTGAAGCTTTCTTT
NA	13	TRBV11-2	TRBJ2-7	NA	CASSSGFSYEQYF	TGTGCCAGCAGCTCAGGGTTTTCATACGAGCAGTACTTT
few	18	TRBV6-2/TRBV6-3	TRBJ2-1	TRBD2	CASSYSKTSGSSYNEQFF	TGTGCCAGCAGTTACTCGAAGACTAGCGGGAGCTCCTACAATGAGCAGTTCTTC
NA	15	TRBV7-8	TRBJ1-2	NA	CASSPPLGTNNGYTF	TGTGCCAGCAGCCCTCCCCTTGGGACCAACAATGGCTACACCTTC
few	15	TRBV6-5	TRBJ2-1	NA	CASRPLTRANNEQFF	TGTGCCAGCAGACCCTTAACCAGGGCGAACAATGAGCAGTTCTTC
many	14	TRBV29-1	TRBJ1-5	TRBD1	CSVTGTGVDQPQHF	TGCAGCGTTACCGGGACAGGGGTAGATCAGCCCCAGCATTTT
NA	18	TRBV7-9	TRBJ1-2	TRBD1	CASSPQRGTGGFSYGYTF	TGTGCCAGCAGCCCCCAAAGAGGAACAGGGGGATTTTCCTATGGCTACACCTTC
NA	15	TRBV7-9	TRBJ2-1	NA	CASSLGGPPYNEQFF	TGTGCCAGCAGCTTAGGGGGTCCCCCCTACAATGAGCAGTTCTTC
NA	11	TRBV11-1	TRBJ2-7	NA	CACDLDYEQYF	TGTGCCTGCGACTTGGACTACGAGCAGTACTTC
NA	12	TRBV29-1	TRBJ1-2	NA	CSVAAGMGGYTF	TGCAGCGTTGCTGCAGGGATGGGCGGCTACACCTTC
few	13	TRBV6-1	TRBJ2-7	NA	CASSRQVSYEQYF	TGTGCCAGCAGTAGACAGGTCTCCTACGAGCAGTACTTC
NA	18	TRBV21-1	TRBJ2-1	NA	CARDTGAEGLAGEVEQFF	TGTGCCAGAGATACAGGGGCAGAAGGACTAGCGGGAGAGGTTGAGCAGTTCTTC
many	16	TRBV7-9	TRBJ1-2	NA	CASSLASRGQTNGYTF	TGTGCCAGCAGCTTAGCGTCCCGAGGCCAGACGAATGGCTACACCTTC
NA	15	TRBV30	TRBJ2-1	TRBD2	CAWSVWAGVSNEQFF	TGTGCCTGGAGTGTATGGGCGGGAGTAAGCAATGAGCAGTTCTTC
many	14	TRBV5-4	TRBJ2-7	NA	CASSPPGRLHEQYF	TGTGCCAGCAGTCCACCAGGAAGGTTGCACGAGCAGTACTTC
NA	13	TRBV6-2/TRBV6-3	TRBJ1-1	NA	CASSKTPEREAFF	TGTGCCAGCAGCAAGACACCAGAAAGGGAAGCTTTCTTT
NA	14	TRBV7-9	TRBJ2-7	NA	CASSPRVDPYEQYF	TGTGCCAGCAGCCCGAGAGTAGATCCCTACGAGCAGTACTTC
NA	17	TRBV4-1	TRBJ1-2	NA	CASSQGGGTLVQYGHTF	TGCGCCAGCAGCCAAGGGGGGGGGACCCTTGTGCAATATGGCCACACCTTC
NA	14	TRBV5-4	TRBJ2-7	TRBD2	CASSVERESYEQYF	TGTGCCAGCAGCGTAGAGCGGGAGTCATACGAGCAGTACTTC
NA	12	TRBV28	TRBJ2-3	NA	CASTRIGDTQYF	TGTGCCAGCACCCGCATAGGGGATACGCAGTATTTT
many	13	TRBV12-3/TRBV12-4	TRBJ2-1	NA	CASSLVGGNEQFF	TGTGCCAGCAGCTTAGTAGGGGGCAATGAGCAGTTCTTC
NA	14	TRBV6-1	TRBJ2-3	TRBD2	CASSDRGGNQPQYF	TGTGCCAGCAGTGATAGGGGAGGGAATCAGCCCCAGTATTTT
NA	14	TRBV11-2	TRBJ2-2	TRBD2	CASSIQREFGELFF	TGTGCTAGCAGCATCCAGCGGGAGTTCGGGGAGCTGTTTTTT
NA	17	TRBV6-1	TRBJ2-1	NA	CASSETPTSSTYNEQFF	TGTGCCAGCAGTGAAACCCCGACAAGTTCGACATACAATGAGCAGTTCTTC
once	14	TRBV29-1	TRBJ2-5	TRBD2	CSVSISGSLETQYF	TGCAGCGTATCGATTAGCGGGAGCCTGGAGACCCAGTACTTC
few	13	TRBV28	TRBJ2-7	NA	CATHFKGVHEQYF	TGTGCCACCCATTTTAAGGGCGTCCACGAGCAGTACTTC
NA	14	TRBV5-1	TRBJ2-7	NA	CASSLGTGGGEQYF	TGCGCCAGCAGCTTGGGAACAGGGGGAGGGGAGCAGTACTTC
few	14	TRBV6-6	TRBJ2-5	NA	CASSDTGSQETQYF	TGTGCCAGCAGTGACACAGGCTCGCAAGAGACCCAGTACTTC